This TCR beta chain is drawn from a study of blood T cell repertoires in COVID-19. As for the study in general: The United States, Italy and Spain provided the acute and convalescent COVID-19 samples. In each case, the material was cDNA or gDNA derived from T cells, B-cell-depleted T cells, or PBMCs.

Trimming removed 6 bases at V and 1 base at J, with 18 bases between. The CDR3 loop spans 16 amino acids. CDR1 and CDR2 (germline): SGHVS, FQNEAQ. Here immunoSEQ multiplex PCR was the method, and the copy in TCRdb shows in-frame clones only, minus some. This sample yields a few hundred thousand clones, of which around 89% are seen a single time; roughly 1.2% belongs to the top ten. This sequence originates from a man in his forties with acute or convalescent COVID-19. The material sequenced was peripheral blood. V and J are TRBV7-8 and TRBJ1-1; D unclear. The CDR3 nucleotides read TGTGCCAGCAGATTTAACAGCGGGTGGGCGAACACTGAAGCTTTCTTT. It specifies CASRFNSGWANTEAFF.